What follows are 10 T cell receptor beta chains derived from one specimen sequenced in a study of STAT3 mutations in large granular lymphocyte leukemia. Study results and caveats: Every T-LGLL patient had at least one immunodominant TCRbeta clonotype.

Libraries were prepared by immunoSEQ multiplex PCR; TCRdb keeps only in-frame clonotypes and omits some of them. The profile shows roughly 4,500 clones, about 64% of them singletons. These receptors lack a known antigen. Input material: PBMCs. The receptors were sampled from a human donor with T large granular lymphocyte leukemia. Some clones in this sample may be carry-over from other donors' samples.

This clone was detected only a few times. V is TRBV7-9 and J is TRBJ1-1; no clear D. Deletions cut 2 bases from V and 3 bases from J, with 7 bases between. Germline CDR1 reads SEHNR; CDR2 reads FQNEAQ (reference sequence). The CDR3 runs 13 residues. For the CDR3, the DNA is TGTGCCAGCAGCTTACTACCTTACACTGAAGCTTTCTTT. Amino acids: CASSLLPYTEAFF.

V usage is TRBV29-1 and J usage is TRBJ1-4, with D perhaps matching TRBD1 (6 bases). Trimming removed 4 bases at V and 8 bases at J, with 20 bases between. The CDR3 runs 15 residues. Germline CDR1 is SQVTM and CDR2 is ANQGSEA. The CDR3 region has the DNA TGCAGCGTTGCCATCCTCCCGGACAGTGGGGAAAAACTGTTTTTT. Translating it yields CSVAILPDSGEKLFF.

The chain joins TRBV6-1 to TRBJ2-7; 8 bases match TRBD1. CDR1 is MNHNS and CDR2 is SASEGT in the germline V gene. This CDR3 comprises 13 residues. V shed 8 bases and J 1 base; nucleotides not matched to a gene: 4. This chain's CDR3 is CASGQGISYEQYF. In DNA form, the CDR3 reads TGTGCCAGCGGACAGGGAATTTCCTACGAGCAGTACTTC.

The chain couples TRBV30 to TRBJ1-2; no reliable D call. In germline, CDR1 is GTSNPN, CDR2 SVGIG (reference sequence). Trimming removed 0 bases from V and 3 bases from J, with 11 bases in between. The length of the CDR3 is 14 residues. The CDR3 reads CAWSVPPSYYGYTF. The CDR3 DNA follows: TGTGCCTGGAGTGTACCCCCCTCTTACTATGGCTACACCTTC. The full variable domain, completed using reference TRBV30 and TRBJ1-2, is SQTIHQWPATLVQPVGSPLSLECTVEGTSNPNLYWYRQAAGRGLQLLFYSVGIGQISSEVPQNLSASRPQDRQFILSSKKLLLSDSGFYLCAWSVPPSYYGYTFGSGTRLTVV.

The chain is built from TRBV4-3 and TRBJ2-7; a weak D match, TRBD1 (5 bases). This CDR3 contains 14 residues. Looked up from germline, CDR1 is LGHNA and CDR2 is YSLEER. V was pared by 1 base and J by 6 bases, with 13 bases between. The CDR3 reads CASSQAPGMGEQYF. The CDR3 DNA is TGCGCCAGCAGCCAAGCCCCAGGGATGGGCGAGCAGTACTTC.

This chain uses TRBV4-3 with TRBJ2-7; D is undetermined. Trimming stripped 0 bases from V and 2 bases from J, with 11 bases between. Per the germline V gene, CDR1 is LGHNA and CDR2 is YSLEER. The CDR3 contains 15 residues. CDR3 sequence (DNA): TGCGCCAGCAGCCAAGAAGTAACTGACCCCTACGAGCAGTACTTC. It translates to CASSQEVTDPYEQYF.

V gene TRBV5-4 combines with J gene TRBJ2-2, with D unresolved. CDR1 SGHNT and CDR2 YYREEE come from the germline V gene (reference sequence). This CDR3 comprises 15 residues. The germline V and J ends were trimmed by 4 bases and 4 bases, with 14 bases remaining between them. The chain's CDR3 is CASSGRNLGTGELFF. CDR3 DNA sequence: TGTGCCAGCAGCGGGCGAAACCTGGGCACCGGGGAGCTGTTTTTT.

V is TRBV5-1 and J is TRBJ2-7; 14 positions match TRBD2. The CDR3 contains 14 residues. Germline assignment: CDR1 SGHRS and CDR2 YFSETQ. Trimming at V came to 5 bases and at J to 5 bases, leaving 3 bases not matched to a gene. The chain's CDR3 is CASRGGLAGDEQYF. In DNA, the CDR3 is TGCGCCAGCAGGGGGGGACTAGCGGGAGACGAGCAGTACTTC. The whole variable domain, remainder taken from reference TRBV5-1 and TRBJ2-7, is KAGVTQTPRYLIKTRGQQVTLSCSPISGHRSVSWYQQTPGQGLQFLFEYFSETQRNKGNFPGRFSGRQFSNSRSEMNVSTLELGDSALYLCASRGGLAGDEQYFGPGTRLTVT.

In its sample, this clone was seen once. In DNA form, the CDR3 reads TGTGCCAGCAGCTTGGTGACTAGCCAAGAGACCCAGTACTTC. Protein sequence: CASSLVTSQETQYF. The chain uses TRBV5-4 and TRBJ2-5, with D possibly matching TRBD2 (6 bases). Germline V gene data show CDR1 as SGHNT and CDR2 as YYREEE (reference sequence). The CDR3 is made up of 14 amino acids. The ends were cut back, 0 bases at V and 1 base at J, with 7 bases in the middle.

The chain has TRBV6-5 and TRBJ1-4; D gene unclear. Looked up from germline, CDR1 is MNHEY and CDR2 is SVGAGI. V gave up 5 bases and J gave up 4 bases, with 11 bases separating them. The CDR3 length is 14 residues. The CDR3 DNA reads TGTGCCAGCAGTCCCCATGAGGATAATGAAAAACTGTTTTTT. It encodes CASSPHEDNEKLFF.